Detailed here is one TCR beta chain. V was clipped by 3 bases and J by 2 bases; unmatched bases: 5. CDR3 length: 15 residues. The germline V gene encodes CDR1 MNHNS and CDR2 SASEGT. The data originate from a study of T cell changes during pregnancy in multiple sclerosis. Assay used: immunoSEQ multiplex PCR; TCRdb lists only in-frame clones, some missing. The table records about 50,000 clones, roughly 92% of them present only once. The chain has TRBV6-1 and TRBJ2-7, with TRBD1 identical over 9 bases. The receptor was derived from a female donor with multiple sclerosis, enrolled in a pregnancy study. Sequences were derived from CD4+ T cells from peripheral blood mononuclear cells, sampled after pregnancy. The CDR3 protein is CASSDGTGLPYEQYF. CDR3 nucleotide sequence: TGTGCCAGCAGTGATGGGACAGGGTTGCCCTACGAGCAGTACTTC.